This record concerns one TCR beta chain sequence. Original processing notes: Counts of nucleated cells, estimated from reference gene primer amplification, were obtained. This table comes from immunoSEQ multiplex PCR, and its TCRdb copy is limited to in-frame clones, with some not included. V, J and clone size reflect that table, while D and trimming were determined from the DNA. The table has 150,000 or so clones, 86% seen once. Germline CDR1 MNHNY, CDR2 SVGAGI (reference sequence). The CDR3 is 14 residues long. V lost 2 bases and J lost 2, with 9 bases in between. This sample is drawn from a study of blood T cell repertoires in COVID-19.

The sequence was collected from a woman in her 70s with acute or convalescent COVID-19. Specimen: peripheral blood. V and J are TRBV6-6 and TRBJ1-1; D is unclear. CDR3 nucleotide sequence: TGTGCCAGCAGTTACGCGGAGATTAACACTGAAGCTTTCTTT. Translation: CASSYAEINTEAFF.